The present T cell receptor (beta chain) was sequenced within a study of glioma-infiltrating T cells. The iRepertoire nested amplicon-rescue multiplex PCR amplified TCR alpha and beta CDR3s from RNA. TCRdb ran MiXCR on the multiplex PCR reads and lists one entry per CDR3 protein. The profile shows approximately 88,000 distinct CDR3 sequences, about 25% of them singletons. The CDR3 has 14 residues. Germline-derived CDR1 and CDR2 are MNHNS and SASEGT. V lost 8 bases to trimming and J lost 0 bases, with 13 bases between them. General study points: Above-expected tissue-blood divergence occurred in all gliomas, most in low-grade ones.

This clonotype was picked up many times. Its antigen is currently unknown. The rearrangement uses TRBV6-1 and TRBJ1-1; TRBD1 is a possible D gene (6 bases). Sequencing used glioma tissue, nonneoplastic brain tissue, or PBMCs (not recorded which). The origin of this receptor is a human donor with low-grade glioma or glioblastoma, undergoing nonglioma brain surgery, or in good health (not recorded which). The CDR3: CASGTRVMNTEAFF. CDR3 bases: TGTGCCAGCGGGACAAGGGTTATGAACACTGAAGCTTTCTTT.